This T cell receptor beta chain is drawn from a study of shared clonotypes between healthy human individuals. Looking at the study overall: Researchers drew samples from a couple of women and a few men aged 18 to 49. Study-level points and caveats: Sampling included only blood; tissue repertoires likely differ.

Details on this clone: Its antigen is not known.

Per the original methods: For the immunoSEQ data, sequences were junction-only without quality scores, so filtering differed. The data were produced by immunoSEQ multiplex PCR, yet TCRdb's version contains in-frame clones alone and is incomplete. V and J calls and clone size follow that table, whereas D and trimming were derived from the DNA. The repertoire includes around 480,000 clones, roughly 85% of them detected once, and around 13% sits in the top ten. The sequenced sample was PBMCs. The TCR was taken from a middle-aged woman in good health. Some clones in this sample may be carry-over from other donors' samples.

For the CDR3, the DNA is TGTGCCACCTCAGGGTTGTACGAGCAGTACTTC. Protein: CATSGLYEQYF. The V gene is TRBV6-1, the J gene TRBJ2-7, with D possibly matching TRBD1 (5 bases). With 10 bases removed from V and 4 bases from J, the gap between germline ends came to 11 bases. The CDR3 runs to 11 residues. CDR1 is MNHNS, CDR2 SASEGT, per germline.